The 6 T cell receptor beta chains below all came from one sample that was sequenced in a study of blood T cell repertoires in COVID-19 (dated by TCRdb to 2018 to 2020). Library construction relied on the immunoSEQ multiplex PCR assay. TCRdb provides this immuneACCESS table in a form limited to in-frame rearrangements. Some clones are lacking; in checked studies, under half of them reflect an unresolved V gene, and why the rest are absent is not known. The sample records roughly 430,000 clones, 70% to 90% of which are singletons. The ten largest account for 2% to 2.5% of the sample. The sequencing sample was made of PBMCs or T cells enriched from blood (not recorded which). Receptors originate from a woman aged 40 to 55 with acute COVID-19.

The chain employs TRBV19 and TRBJ1-1; the D is unclear. There are 14 residues in the CDR3. The ends were cut back, 7 bases at V and 1 base at J, with 13 bases in the middle. The V gene's germline CDR1 is LNHDA and CDR2 SQIVND (reference sequence). The CDR3 spells CASMPGRANTEAFF. The CDR3 DNA is TGTGCCAGTATGCCGGGAAGGGCGAACACTGAAGCTTTCTTT.

This chain joins TRBV2 and TRBJ1-5; D gene unclear. Germline assignment: CDR1 SNHLY and CDR2 FYNNEI. Trimming left V 7 bases short and J 0 bases short, with 10 bases between. The CDR3 loop spans 14 amino acids. The CDR3 DNA sequence: TGTGCCAGCAAGCCAACCTATAGCAATCAGCCCCAGCATTTT. This codes for CASKPTYSNQPQHF.

The chain combines TRBV5-1 with TRBJ2-7, with TRBD1 identical over 8 bases. The germline V gene encodes CDR1 SGHRS and CDR2 YFSETQ. The CDR3 spans 15 residues. J was trimmed by 5 bases and V by 0 bases; bases with no gene match: 7. The CDR3 DNA is TGCGCCAGCAGCTTGGCCTCCAGGGGGCGTGACGAGCAGTACTTC. Translated, it gives CASSLASRGRDEQYF.

This chain uses TRBV4-1 with TRBJ2-5, with TRBD1 matching 10 bases. The CDR3 runs 17 residues. Germline assignment: CDR1 MGHRA and CDR2 YSYEKL. The trim removed 4 bases at V and 5 bases at J, leaving 13 bases unmatched. The CDR3 spells CASSPKGGQGVKETQYF. The DNA for the CDR3 is TGCGCCAGCAGCCCCAAAGGAGGACAGGGGGTCAAGGAGACCCAGTACTTC.

The rearrangement links TRBV7-8 to TRBJ1-5; TRBD1 is a possible D gene (6 bases). Trimming took 1 base from V and 6 from J, leaving 13 bases between them. The CDR3 covers 15 residues. Looked up from germline, CDR1 is SGHVS and CDR2 is FQNEAQ. CDR3 in DNA: TGTGCCAGCAGCTTAGGACGGGGGGCCGGTCAGCCCCAGCATTTT. Translation: CASSLGRGAGQPQHF.

This clone was observed a single time. The chain combines TRBV5-4 with TRBJ2-5, with 11 bases that match TRBD2. J lost 0 bases, V lost 3 bases, and 7 bases had no gene match. Germline V gene lookup returns CDR1 SGHNT and CDR2 YYREEE (reference sequence). The CDR3 runs to 17 residues. CDR3 residues: CASSWDASGGYQETQYF. Here the CDR3 DNA reads TGTGCCAGCAGCTGGGATGCTAGCGGGGGGTACCAAGAGACCCAGTACTTC.